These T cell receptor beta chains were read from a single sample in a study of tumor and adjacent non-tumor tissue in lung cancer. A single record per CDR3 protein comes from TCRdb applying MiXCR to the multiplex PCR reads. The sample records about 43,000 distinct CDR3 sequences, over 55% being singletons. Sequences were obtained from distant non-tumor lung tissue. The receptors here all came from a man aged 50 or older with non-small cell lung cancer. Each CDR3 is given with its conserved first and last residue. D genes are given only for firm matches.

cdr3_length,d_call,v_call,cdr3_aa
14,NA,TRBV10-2,CASGKGYSGNTIYF
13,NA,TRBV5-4,CASIFAGGETQYF
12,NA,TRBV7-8,CASSRGHETQYF
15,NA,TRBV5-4,CASTSMDRNTGELFF
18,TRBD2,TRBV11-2,CASRPGLAGDIFSYGQYF
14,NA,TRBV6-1,CASSPDQARETQYF
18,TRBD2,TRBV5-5,CASTMGLAGSSGANVLTF
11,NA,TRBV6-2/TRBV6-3,CASSSQGRPFF
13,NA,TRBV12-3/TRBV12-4,CASSPRHPGTQYF
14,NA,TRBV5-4,CASDSGTVAYEQYF
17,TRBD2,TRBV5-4,CASSRLEIAGSSYEQCF
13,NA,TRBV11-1,CVSSLSGLLVQYF
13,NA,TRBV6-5,CTGSYTTSGELFF
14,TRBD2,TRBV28,CASSFLAGAGELFF
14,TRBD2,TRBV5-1,CASSLAGSGRSQYF
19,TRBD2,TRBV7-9,CASSSTRASGGPVQETQYF
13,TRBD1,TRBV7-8,CVSGSGTVGGYTF
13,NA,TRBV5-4,CASSPDQNSEAFF
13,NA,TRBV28,CASNRTPNYGYTF
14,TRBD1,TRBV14,CASSQNRGQETQYF
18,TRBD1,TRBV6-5,CASSYQLPQQGNTVELFF
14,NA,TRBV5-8,CASTGTLNTGELFF
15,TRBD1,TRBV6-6,CASSTSGTGGYEQYF
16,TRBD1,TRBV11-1,CASSIRQGSQTGELFF
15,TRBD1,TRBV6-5,CASSKARGQVGELFF
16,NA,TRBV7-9,CASSSGWTHLSYEQYF
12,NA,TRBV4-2,CASSQDENTIYF
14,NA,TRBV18,CASLSGTSAYEQYF
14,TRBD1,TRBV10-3,CSISVDRGNTETFF
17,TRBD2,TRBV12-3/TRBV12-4,CASSLGEGGGATDTQYF
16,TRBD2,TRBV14,CAISQTSGLAKNIQYF
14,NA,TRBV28,CASSPRDITGTQYF
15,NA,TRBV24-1,CATSDATTSTDTQHF
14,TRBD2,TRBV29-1,CSVWLAEEEETQYF
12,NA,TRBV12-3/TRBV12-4,CASRTPYNEQFF
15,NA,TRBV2,CASRRLQASTDTQYF
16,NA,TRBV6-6,CASSYSERTQSHDQYF
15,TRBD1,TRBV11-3,CASRPGQGLLYGQHF
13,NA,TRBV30,CAWSGQYNQPQHF
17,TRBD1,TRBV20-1,CSANSRTGGRSNQPQHF
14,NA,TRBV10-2,CTSSDGQGWDEQYF
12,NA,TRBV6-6,CTSSINTRELFF
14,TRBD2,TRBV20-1,CSAKPGGFTGELFF
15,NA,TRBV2,CANSVGTAVSNEQFF
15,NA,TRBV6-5,CASNYSTGSDQPQHF
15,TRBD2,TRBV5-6,CASSSLADREETQYF
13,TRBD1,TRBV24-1,CATRGQEIHDYTF
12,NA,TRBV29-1,CSAGDWHYEQYF
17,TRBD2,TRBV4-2,CASSQMASGSSYNEQFF
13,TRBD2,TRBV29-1,CGVQGPDAGELLF
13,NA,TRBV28,CASSPRRRGEAFF
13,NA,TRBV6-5,CASSLTGTDTHYF
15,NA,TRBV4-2,CASSQVLLMNTEVFF